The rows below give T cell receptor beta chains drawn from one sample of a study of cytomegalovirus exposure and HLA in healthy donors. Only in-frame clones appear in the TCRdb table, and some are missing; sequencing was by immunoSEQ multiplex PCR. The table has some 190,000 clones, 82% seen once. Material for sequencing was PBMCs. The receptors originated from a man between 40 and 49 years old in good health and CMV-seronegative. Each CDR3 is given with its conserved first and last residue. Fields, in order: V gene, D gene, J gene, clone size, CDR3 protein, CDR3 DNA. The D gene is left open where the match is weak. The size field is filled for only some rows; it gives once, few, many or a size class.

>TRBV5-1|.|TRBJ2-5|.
CASSSRIAQYF
TGCGCCAGCAGCTCTAGAATTGCCCAGTACTTC
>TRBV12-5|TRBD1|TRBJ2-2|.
CASGRQGANTGELFF
TGTGCTAGTGGGAGACAGGGGGCGAACACCGGGGAGCTGTTTTTT
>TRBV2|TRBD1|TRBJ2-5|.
CASSPRTGSQETQYF
TGTGCCAGCAGTCCACGGACAGGTAGCCAAGAGACCCAGTACTTC
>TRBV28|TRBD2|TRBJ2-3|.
CASSEVSGRSVASGGRDTQYF
TGTGCCAGCAGCGAAGTGTCAGGGCGGTCGGTAGCTAGCGGGGGGAGAGATACGCAGTATTTT
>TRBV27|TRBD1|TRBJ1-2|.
CASRPGQGGFNYGYTF
TGTGCCAGCAGACCCGGACAGGGGGGGTTCAACTATGGCTACACCTTC
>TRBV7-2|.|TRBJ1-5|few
CASSLVGRGDNQPQHF
TGTGCCAGCAGCTTAGTCGGGAGGGGTGACAATCAGCCCCAGCATTTT
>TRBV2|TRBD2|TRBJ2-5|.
CASGSGVEGETQYF
TGTGCCAGCGGGAGCGGGGTGGAGGGGGAGACCCAGTACTTC
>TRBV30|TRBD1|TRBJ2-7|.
CAWSVTGTGVYEQYF
TGTGCCTGGAGTGTGACCGGGACAGGGGTTTACGAGCAGTACTTC
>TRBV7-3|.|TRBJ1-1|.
CASSLAGIDTEAFF
TGTGCCAGCAGCTTAGCGGGGATTGACACTGAAGCTTTCTTT
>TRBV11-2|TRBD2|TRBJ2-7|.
CASRGLAGYEQYF
TGTGCCAGCCGGGGACTAGCGGGCTACGAGCAGTACTTC
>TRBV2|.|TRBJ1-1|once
CASQTTGNTEAFF
TGTGCCAGCCAGACGACAGGGAACACTGAAGCTTTCTTT
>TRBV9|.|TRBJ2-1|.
CASSVGRVAGEQFF
TGTGCCAGCAGCGTAGGCAGGGTAGCAGGCGAGCAGTTCTTC
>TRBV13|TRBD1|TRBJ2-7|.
CASSLYRGSYEQYF
TGTGCCAGCAGCTTATACAGGGGTTCTTACGAGCAGTACTTC
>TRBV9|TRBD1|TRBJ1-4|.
CASSVATGGWEKLFF
TGTGCCAGCAGCGTAGCTACAGGGGGATGGGAAAAACTGTTTTTT
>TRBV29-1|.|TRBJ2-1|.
CSVDPWQGGRDEQFF
TGCAGCGTTGATCCGTGGCAGGGAGGCAGGGATGAGCAGTTCTTC